This T cell receptor (beta chain) was retrieved from a study of cytomegalovirus exposure and HLA in healthy donors. The PCR ran on 60 Vbeta and 13 Jbeta primers. TCRdb's copy holds only in-frame clones and misses some; the assay was immunoSEQ multiplex PCR. The sample lists 200,000 to 250,000 clones; approximately 80% were seen once. Concerning this clone: Its antigen remains unidentified.

Whole-study results and caveats: The HLA-A and HLA-B alleles of most subjects were reportedly predicted accurately from TCR beta sequences. When presence/absence was analysed, sequencing depth was taken to be roughly uniform across donors.

Germline CDR1 is WSHSY and CDR2 is SAAADI. V lost 1 base and J lost 6, with 3 bases in between. The CDR3 contains 11 residues. The sequenced sample was PBMCs. The V gene is TRBV10-2, the J gene TRBJ1-1; D not certain. The origin of this receptor is a boy between 2 and 10 years old in good health and CMV-seronegative. The CDR3 nucleotides are TGCGCCAGCAGTGAGTGGCCTGAAGCTTTCTTT. This gives the protein CASSEWPEAFF.